This T cell receptor beta chain came from a study of tumor-infiltrating lymphocytes in localized non-small cell lung cancer. Germline V CDR1 and CDR2: GTSNPN, SVGIG (reference sequence). Trimming stripped 7 bases from V and 1 base from J, with 10 bases between. The CDR3 extends over 12 amino acids. The assay was immunoSEQ multiplex PCR, and TCRdb's table has in-frame clones only and misses some. The table has 21,000 or so clones, over 70% seen once; the top ten hold roughly 3.5%. The sequence was collected from a human donor with non-small cell lung cancer. This sequence joins TRBV30 and TRBJ2-5; D perhaps matches TRBD1 (6 bases). Source material: lung tumor tissue. The CDR3 here is CAFGQSQETQYF. The CDR3 nucleotides are TGTGCCTTTGGACAGAGCCAAGAGACCCAGTACTTC.